What follows is one T cell receptor beta chain and its context. The data were taken from a study of patients and donors after allogeneic stem cell transplantation. Germline lookup yields CDR1 DFQATT and CDR2 SNEGSKA (reference sequence). Unmatched junction bases numbered 11, after V lost 7 bases and J lost 5 bases. This CDR3 region has 14 residues. MiXCR, applied by TCRdb to the RT-PCR reads, yields one record per CDR3 protein. The sample lists about 200,000 distinct CDR3 sequences; roughly 40% were seen once. The source material was blood, either unsorted or a sorted T cell fraction (not recorded which). V is TRBV20-1 and J is TRBJ1-1; 9 bases are a match to TRBD1. The sequence derives from a human donor who was either an allogeneic HSCT recipient or a stem cell or donor lymphocyte infusion donor (not recorded which). It is not recorded whose cells these are; they may come from a transplant donor. The CDR3 protein is CSVPGQGRGTEAFF. CDR3 nucleotide sequence: TGCAGTGTACCGGGACAGGGTCGGGGGACTGAAGCTTTCTTT.